The sequence of this T cell receptor beta chain was determined in a study of T cell clonotyping in hematopoietic cell transplantation. Profiled with immunoSEQ multiplex PCR; TCRdb holds only in-frame clones, not every one. Its table records roughly 70 clones. Recipients were bled about 28 days pretransplant and at posttransplant days 30, 100, 180. In regard to this clone: As yet, its antigen is unknown.

Study outcomes and limitations: CD4 and CD8 repertoire contributions could not be separated without sorting. After transplant, recipient diversity fell while pathologically expanded clonotypes grew through day 180.

From germline, CDR1 is ENHRY and CDR2 SYGVKD. The CDR3 extends over 17 amino acids. Trimming stripped 1 base from V and 8 bases from J, with 21 bases between. Sequencing was performed on PBMCs, taken 30 days after allogeneic stem cell transplant. V usage is TRBV10-3 and J usage is TRBJ2-1; tentative D call: TRBD2 (8 bases). This receptor was identified in a male patient aged 50 to 59 who had an allogeneic stem cell transplant from a related donor, so the T cells may come from the graft donor. Some clones in this sample may be carry-over from other donors' samples. In DNA form, the CDR3 reads TGTGCCATCAGTGAGTTTCCAGGGGGGCAGACTAGCGATGAGCAGTTCTTC. It yields the protein CAISEFPGGQTSDEQFF.